The 24 T cell receptor beta chains below all came from one sample that was sequenced in a study of blood T cell repertoires in COVID-19. Sequencing used immunoSEQ multiplex PCR; TCRdb keeps in-frame clones, though not all of them. The sample shows around 260,000 clones, 89% of them seen only once. Sequenced: peripheral blood. Source of these receptors: a woman in her thirties or forties who had recovered from COVID-19.

The genes are TRBV19 and TRBJ2-5, with D perhaps TRBD2 (6 bases). V lost 3 bases and J lost 1, with 9 bases in between. Germline CDR1 reads LNHDA; CDR2 reads SQIVND (reference sequence). The CDR3 runs to 14 residues. The CDR3 DNA sequence: TGTGCCAGTAGTATTACCGGGGGCCAAGAGACCCAGTACTTC. Residues: CASSITGGQETQYF.

The chain uses TRBV18 and TRBJ2-5, with D perhaps matching TRBD1 (6 bases). CDR1 and CDR2 from the germline V gene are KGHSH and LQKENI. V was trimmed by 6 bases and J by 3 bases, leaving 11 bases between them. This CDR3 has 13 amino acids. CDR3: CASSIRQEETQYF. The DNA of the CDR3 is TGTGCCAGCTCGATCCGACAGGAAGAGACCCAGTACTTC.

This rearrangement joins TRBV27 to TRBJ1-3; D is undetermined. CDR3 length: 15 residues. With 4 bases removed from V and 0 bases from J, the gap between germline ends came to 10 bases. The germline V gene has CDR1 MNHEY and CDR2 SMNVEV (reference sequence). The CDR3 protein is CASSSRSLSGNTIYF. CDR3 DNA: TGTGCCAGCAGTTCGCGGTCTCTCTCTGGAAACACCATATATTTT.

As for this clone: The junction shows a germline mismatch at one end, possibly a read error. The chain has TRBV12-3 or TRBV12-4 and TRBJ2-1; D perhaps matches TRBD2 (6 bases). The CDR3 is 13 amino acids. CDR3 DNA sequence: TGTGCCAGCACCCGGGACTCCTCCAATGAGCAGTTCTTC. Amino acid sequence: CASTRDSSNEQFF.

This clone was detected many times. V and J are TRBV30 and TRBJ1-2, with TRBD1 as a possible D gene (6 bases). V was clipped by 5 bases and J by 2 bases, with 9 bases between them. The germline V gene encodes CDR1 GTSNPN and CDR2 SVGIG (reference sequence). The CDR3 is made up of 12 amino acids. CDR3 in DNA: TGTGCCTGGCGACAGGAGAACTATGGCTACACCTTC. Protein: CAWRQENYGYTF.

This chain uses TRBV6-2 or TRBV6-3 with TRBJ2-3; 7 bases line up with TRBD1. CDR1 and CDR2 (germline): MNHEY, SVGEGT. CDR3 length equals 17 residues. V lost 6 bases and J lost 2; bases outside the gene matches: 14. The DNA of the CDR3 is TGTGCCAGCAGCGGGACAGCAAAGAAAGGGAACACAGATACGCAGTATTTT. It codes for CASSGTAKKGNTDTQYF.

The J gene is TRBJ2-7, the V gene TRBV4-2, with TRBD2 matching over 9 bases. The CDR3 runs 16 residues. V was clipped by 0 bases and J by 0 bases; unmatched bases: 3. CDR1 is LGHNA and CDR2 is YNFKEQ in the germline V gene. The CDR3 nucleotides are TGTGCCAGCAGCCAAGACGCTAGCGGGGCCTCCTACGAGCAGTACTTC. This sequence encodes CASSQDASGASYEQYF.

The V gene is TRBV27, the J gene TRBJ1-1; tentatively, D is TRBD1 (6 bases). Trimming removed 6 bases from V and 6 bases from J, with 17 bases in between. CDR3 size: 14 residues. Germline lookup yields CDR1 MNHEY and CDR2 SMNVEV (reference sequence). The DNA of the CDR3 is TGTGCCAGCAGCTCTACTACAGGGAAGCCTGAAGCTTTCTTT. This translates into CASSSTTGKPEAFF.

V and J are TRBV7-8 and TRBJ1-1; 9 nucleotides match TRBD1. The CDR3 sequence is 17 residues long. J was trimmed by 3 bases and V by 1 base; bases with no gene match: 9. The germline gives CDR1 SGHVS, CDR2 FQNEAQ. The CDR3, as DNA: TGTGCCAGCAGCTTAGTAACAGGGGGCTTAGGGGACACTGAAGCTTTCTTT. It codes for CASSLVTGGLGDTEAFF. The complete variable domain, with remaining parts taken from reference TRBV7-8 and TRBJ1-1, reads GAGVSQSPRYKVAKRGQDVALRCDPISGHVSLFWYQQALGQGPEFLTYFQNEAQLDKSGLPSDRFFAERPEGSVSTLKIQRTQQEDSAVYLCASSLVTGGLGDTEAFFGQGTRLTVV.

This clone has just one count. The chain uses TRBV7-2 and TRBJ2-1; TRBD2 matches 7 bases. V was pared by 0 bases and J by 3 bases, with 2 bases of the junction left unmatched. The CDR3 is 15 residues long. The germline gives CDR1 SGHTA, CDR2 FQGNSA. DNA for the CDR3: TGTGCCAGCAGCTTAGCGGGACTAAACTACAATGAGCAGTTCTTC. This codes for CASSLAGLNYNEQFF. The variable domain in full, completed from reference TRBV7-2 and TRBJ2-1, reads GAGVSQSPSNKVTEKGKDVELRCDPISGHTALYWYRQSLGQGLEFLIYFQGNSAPDKSGLPSDRFSAERTGGSVSTLTIQRTQQEDSAVYLCASSLAGLNYNEQFFGPGTRLTVL.

This chain uses TRBV9 with TRBJ2-7; 14 bases map to TRBD2. The germline gives CDR1 SGDLS, CDR2 YYNGEE. This CDR3 has 15 amino acids. Germline trimming cut 3 bases from V and 5 bases from J; bases unmatched to any gene: 4. The CDR3 nucleotides are TGTGCCAGCAGCGAATGGGGACTAGCGGGAGACGAGCAGTACTTC. Translating it yields CASSEWGLAGDEQYF. The variable domain in full, completed from reference TRBV9 and TRBJ2-7, reads DSGVTQTPKHLITATGQRVTLRCSPRSGDLSVYWYQQSLDQGLQFLIQYYNGEERAKGNILERFSAQQFPDLHSELNLSSLELGDSALYFCASSEWGLAGDEQYFGPGTRLTVT.

This chain connects TRBV7-9 to TRBJ2-2, with D maybe TRBD1 (6 bases). V dropped 5 bases and J dropped 3 bases, with 13 bases sitting between them. The CDR3 is made up of 15 amino acids. CDR1 and CDR2 from the germline V gene are SEHNR and FQNEAQ (reference sequence). This chain's CDR3 is CASSGDKGYTGELFF. The CDR3 DNA follows: TGTGCCAGCAGCGGGGACAAGGGGTACACCGGGGAGCTGTTTTTT.

The chain uses TRBV27 and TRBJ2-1; tentative D call: TRBD2 (5 bases). CDR1 and CDR2 from the germline V gene are MNHEY and SMNVEV (reference sequence). V was cut by 6 bases and J by 7 bases, with 10 bases left in between. The CDR3 totals 12 residues. CDR3 nucleotide sequence: TGTGCCAGCAGGAGTGGGGAGAATGAGCAGTTCTTC. Protein product: CASRSGENEQFF.

The chain joins TRBV19 to TRBJ2-3, with TRBD1 identical over 9 bases. The CDR3 has 16 amino acids. Looked up from germline, CDR1 is LNHDA and CDR2 is SQIVND (reference sequence). Trimming removed 2 bases from V and 7 bases from J; junction bases left unmatched: 10. CDR3: CASSISGTGPSHTQYF. Written as DNA, the CDR3 is TGTGCCAGTAGTATATCCGGGACAGGGCCTTCCCATACGCAGTATTTT.

This clone was observed many times. The V and J genes are TRBV19 and TRBJ2-1, with TRBD1 as a possible D gene (5 bases). With 5 bases removed from V and 9 bases from J, the gap between germline ends came to 17 bases. Germline V gene lookup returns CDR1 LNHDA and CDR2 SQIVND (reference sequence). This CDR3 region has 14 residues. DNA of the CDR3: TGTGCCAGTAGTCGGGCAGGGCAGCTAATTGAGCAGTTCTTC. Protein sequence: CASSRAGQLIEQFF.

This chain links TRBV11-2 with TRBJ2-3; maybe TRBD2 (6 bases). There are 16 residues in the CDR3. CDR1 and CDR2 from the germline V gene are SGHAT and FQNNGV. V gave up 6 bases and J gave up 5 bases, with 21 bases separating them. This CDR3 reads CASSSPRERSGDTQYF. The CDR3, as DNA: TGTGCCAGCAGTTCGCCTCGGGAGAGGTCGGGAGATACGCAGTATTTT. The full variable domain, its missing parts supplied by reference TRBV11-2 and TRBJ2-3, is EAGVAQSPRYKIIEKRQSVAFWCNPISGHATLYWYQQILGQGPKLLIQFQNNGVVDDSQLPKDRFSAERLKGVDSTLKIQPAKLEDSAVYLCASSSPRERSGDTQYFGPGTRLTVL.

This rearrangement joins TRBV7-2 to TRBJ2-5; maybe TRBD2 (5 bases). V was shortened by 4 bases and J by 2 bases, with 11 bases between the two germline ends. CDR3 length: 14 amino acids. Germline-derived CDR1 and CDR2 are SGHTA and FQGNSA. The CDR3 sequence: CASSSGVGQETQYF. As DNA, the CDR3 is TGTGCCAGCAGCTCCGGGGTGGGGCAAGAGACCCAGTACTTC.

The rearrangement joins TRBV5-8 to TRBJ1-5, with a possible D match to TRBD1 (5 bases). The V and J ends lost 2 bases and 5 bases respectively, with 11 bases between them. The V gene's germline CDR1 is SGHTS and CDR2 YDEGEE. The length of the CDR3 is 14 residues. The CDR3 loop reads CASSFRVSDQPQHF. CDR3 in DNA: TGTGCCAGCAGCTTCAGGGTTTCTGATCAGCCCCAGCATTTT.

The chain is built from TRBV19 and TRBJ2-7; 12 bases align to TRBD1. Germline trimming cut 3 bases from V and 9 bases from J; bases unmatched to any gene: 6. The CDR3 runs to 14 residues. Germline loops: CDR1 LNHDA, CDR2 SQIVND (reference sequence). CDR3 sequence (DNA): TGTGCCAGTAGTATTGGGACAGGGGGCATTGGGCAGTACTTC. Its translation is CASSIGTGGIGQYF.

V is TRBV24-1 and J is TRBJ1-1; D gene uncertain. Between the trimmed V and J ends, which lost 4 bases and 1 base, there was a span of 6 bases. Germline V gene lookup returns CDR1 KGHDR and CDR2 SFDVKD. The CDR3 totals 13 residues. The CDR3 DNA reads TGTGCCACCAGTGAGTCAGGGAACACTGAAGCTTTCTTT. Its protein product is CATSESGNTEAFF.

The chain carries TRBV7-3 and TRBJ2-1, with D hard to call. V shed 3 bases and J shed 9 bases, with 9 bases lying between them. This CDR3 is 12 amino acids long. Germline CDR1 reads SGHTA; CDR2 reads FQGTGA. The CDR3 DNA reads TGTGCCAGCAGCTTGCCTACTGGTGAGCAGTTCTTC. Translation gives CASSLPTGEQFF.

The chain links TRBV5-6 to TRBJ2-7, with a possible D match to TRBD2 (6 bases). This CDR3 has 14 amino acids. CDR1 SGHDT and CDR2 YYEEEE come from the germline V gene. The ends were cut back, 3 bases at V and 5 bases at J, with 15 bases in the middle. In DNA form, the CDR3 reads TGTGCCAGCAGCTCAGACGGCCGCGGGAACGAGCAGTACTTC. This codes for CASSSDGRGNEQYF.

V gene TRBV7-6 combines with J gene TRBJ2-5; 9 bases are a match to TRBD2. Trimming at V came to 5 bases and at J to 4 bases, leaving 11 bases not matched to a gene. Germline CDR1 SGHVS, CDR2 FNYEAQ. CDR3 length: 16 amino acids. CDR3 bases: TGTGCCAGCAGCCCCAACCCCGAGCGGGGGGCAGAGACCCAGTACTTC. Translating it yields CASSPNPERGAETQYF.

A single count supports this clone. The chain joins TRBV5-1 to TRBJ2-7, with TRBD2 identical over 8 bases. The CDR3 is 15 amino acids. Germline V lookup: CDR1 SGHRS, CDR2 YFSETQ. After removal of 1 base from V and 2 bases from J, the junction contained 5 bases not matched to a gene. The CDR3 DNA follows: TGCGCCAGCAGCTTGAGGACTAGCTCAACCTACGAGCAGTACTTC. This encodes CASSLRTSSTYEQYF.